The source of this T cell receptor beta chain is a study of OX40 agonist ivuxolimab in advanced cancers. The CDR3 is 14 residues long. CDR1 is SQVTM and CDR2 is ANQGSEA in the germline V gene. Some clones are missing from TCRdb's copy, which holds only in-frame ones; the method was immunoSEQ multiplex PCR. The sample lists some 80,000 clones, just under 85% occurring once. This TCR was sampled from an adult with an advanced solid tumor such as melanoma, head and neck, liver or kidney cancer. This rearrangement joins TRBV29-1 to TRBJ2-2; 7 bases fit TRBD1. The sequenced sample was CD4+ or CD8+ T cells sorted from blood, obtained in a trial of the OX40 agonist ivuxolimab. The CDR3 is CSISTGVNTGELFF. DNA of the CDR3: TGCAGTATTAGTACAGGGGTGAACACCGGGGAGCTGTTTTTT.